The next 20 T cell receptor beta chains were all read from a single sample in a study of early T cells in non-severe SARS-CoV-2 infection. TCRdb analysed the 5' RACE reads with MiXCR anew, one entry per CDR3 protein. Of more than 30,000 distinct CDR3 sequences in the sample, roughly 7.1% were seen once. This material consisted of whole blood, taken at baseline. The receptors stem from an adult who was a healthcare worker with PCR-confirmed SARS-CoV-2 infection or an uninfected control (not recorded which).

This clonotype was counted many times. The chain has TRBV20-1 and TRBJ2-1; 8 nucleotides agree with TRBD2. The germline V gene has CDR1 DFQATT and CDR2 SNEGSKA (reference sequence). The CDR3 consists of 13 residues. J lost 3 bases, V lost 8 bases, and 6 bases had no gene match. This CDR3 reads CSNKRGYYNEQFF. The CDR3, as DNA: TGCAGTAACAAGCGGGGGTACTACAATGAGCAGTTCTTC.

Here the CDR3 reads CASYSGGRNTEAFF. In DNA form, the CDR3 reads TGTGCCAGCTACAGCGGAGGTCGGAACACTGAAGCTTTCTTT. The chain is built from TRBV28 and TRBJ1-1; D unclear. This CDR3 contains 14 residues. V was shortened by 8 bases and J by 1 base, with 14 bases between the two germline ends. CDR1 and CDR2 (germline): MDHEN, SYDVKM. The entire variable domain, with the rest obtained from reference TRBV28 and TRBJ1-1, is as follows: DVKVTQSSRYLVKRTGEKVFLECVQDMDHENMFWYRQDPGLGLRLIYFSYDVKMKEKGDIPEGYSVSREKKERFSLILESASTNQTSMYLCASYSGGRNTEAFFGQGTRLTVV.

The rearrangement joins TRBV29-1 to TRBJ2-1, with D unresolved. V lost 1 base and J 6 bases, leaving 7 bases between the germline ends. The CDR3 contains 12 residues. Germline CDR1 SQVTM, CDR2 ANQGSEA. The CDR3 reads CSVEGLGNEQFF. The CDR3, as DNA: TGCAGCGTTGAAGGACTGGGCAATGAGCAGTTCTTC.

There are a few counts of this clonotype. The rearrangement uses TRBV15 and TRBJ2-7; 10 positions match TRBD2. Losses at the gene ends were 2 bases for V and 5 bases for J; bases not matched to a gene: 9. Germline lookup yields CDR1 LNHNV and CDR2 YYDKDF (reference sequence). The CDR3 spans 16 residues. CDR3 DNA: TGTGCCACCAGCAGATTTCTAGCGGGAGTAGGGGACGAGCAGTACTTC. Its protein is CATSRFLAGVGDEQYF.

At least ten counts were recorded for this clonotype. The chain joins TRBV25-1 to TRBJ1-4; D is unclear. Germline values: CDR1 MGHDK, CDR2 SYGVNS. The V end was cut by 4 bases, the J end by 7 bases, with 16 bases between. The CDR3 loop spans 15 amino acids. The CDR3 region is CASSARPSDVEKLFF. As DNA, the CDR3 is TGTGCCAGCAGTGCTCGACCCAGTGACGTTGAAAAACTGTTTTTT.

This clonotype was recorded at least ten times. The genes are TRBV27 and TRBJ2-6; TRBD1 matches 7 bases. CDR3 length equals 18 residues. With 10 bases clipped from V and 1 base from J, the junction kept 16 bases outside the gene matches. Per germline, CDR1 MNHEY and CDR2 SMNVEV (reference sequence). The CDR3 loop reads CATKLRDRPLSGANVLTF. CDR3 bases: TGTGCCACCAAGCTCCGGGACAGACCTCTTTCTGGGGCCAACGTCCTGACTTTC.

This clonotype showed up many times. The gene calls are TRBV19 and TRBJ2-1; 7 bases map to TRBD2. The length of the CDR3 is 16 residues. CDR1 and CDR2 from the germline V gene are LNHDA and SQIVND (reference sequence). J was trimmed by 3 bases and V by 2 bases; bases with no gene match: 7. CDR3 sequence: CASSIREGVVYNEQFF. The CDR3 nucleotides are TGTGCCAGTAGTATAAGGGAGGGAGTTGTCTACAATGAGCAGTTCTTC.

This clonotype was found a few times. CDR3 protein: CASSWASGSMETQYF. The CDR3 DNA reads TGTGCCAGCAGTTGGGCTTCCGGGAGTATGGAGACCCAGTACTTC. The chain couples TRBV7-3 to TRBJ2-5, with TRBD2 as a possible D gene (6 bases). CDR1 and CDR2 (germline): SGHTA, FQGTGA. The CDR3 is 15 amino acids. Trimming took 6 bases from V and 5 from J, leaving 19 bases between them.

This clonotype has at least ten counts. CDR3 protein: CASSVGLTGERTEAFF. The CDR3 nucleotides read TGTGCCAGCAGCGTAGGGTTGACAGGGGAGAGGACTGAAGCTTTCTTT. The J gene is TRBJ1-1, the V gene TRBV9; 8 bases fit TRBD1. This CDR3 contains 16 residues. Germline V gene sequence: CDR1 SGDLS, CDR2 YYNGEE. V dropped 0 bases and J dropped 5; count of bases not matched to a gene: 9.

This clonotype occurred a few times. The rearrangement uses TRBV12-3 or TRBV12-4 and TRBJ1-5; D ambiguous. CDR3 size: 13 residues. V was shortened by 3 bases and J by 5 bases, with 8 bases between the two germline ends. The CDR3 DNA reads TGTGCCAGCAGTTTCGGCATATATCAGCCCCAGCATTTT. It codes for CASSFGIYQPQHF.

The sample holds many counts of this clonotype. The chain uses TRBV7-9 and TRBJ1-2, with a possible D match to TRBD1 (5 bases). The CDR3 is 18 amino acids. The germline gives CDR1 SEHNR, CDR2 FQNEAQ (reference sequence). Trimming took off 0 bases at V and 5 bases at J, with 22 bases between the two ends. The CDR3: CASSLAQDTLVFGYGYTF. The CDR3 DNA sequence: TGTGCCAGCAGCTTAGCGCAGGACACGCTCGTTTTCGGATATGGCTACACCTTC.

The V call is TRBV28, the J call TRBJ1-1; no definite D call. The CDR3 has 10 amino acids. Germline CDR1 is MDHEN and CDR2 is SYDVKM. Trimming took 5 bases from V and 4 from J, leaving 2 bases between them. The CDR3 sequence is CASSSTEAFF. The CDR3, as DNA: TGTGCCAGCAGTAGCACTGAAGCTTTCTTT.

The J gene is TRBJ2-3, the V gene TRBV28, with no clear D. The ends were cut back, 3 bases at V and 2 bases at J, with 15 bases in the middle. Germline V lookup: CDR1 MDHEN, CDR2 SYDVKM. This CDR3 contains 16 residues. This CDR3 reads CASSLDQTSTTDTQYF. Here the CDR3 DNA reads TGTGCCAGCAGTTTGGACCAGACATCTACCACAGATACGCAGTATTTT.

This clonotype was found a few times. The V call is TRBV28, the J call TRBJ1-1, with 7 nucleotides matching TRBD1. V shed 6 bases, J shed 6 bases, and the junction held 4 bases outside the gene matches. The CDR3 is 12 residues long. Germline CDR1 reads MDHEN; CDR2 reads SYDVKM. This chain's CDR3 is CASRAQGAEAFF. CDR3 nucleotides: TGTGCCAGCAGGGCTCAGGGGGCTGAAGCTTTCTTT.

The CDR3 nucleotides are TGTGCCAGCAGTGAAGTCGGTAGCGGATACGAGCAGTACGTC. Translated: CASSEVGSGYEQYV. The chain employs TRBV6-1 and TRBJ2-7; D may be TRBD2 (6 bases). Germline CDR1 MNHNS, CDR2 SASEGT. This CDR3 comprises 14 residues. Trimming removed 1 base at V and 4 bases at J, with 11 bases between.

This clonotype appeared many times. This chain links TRBV9 with TRBJ2-3; TRBD2 agrees at 11 bases. V shed 2 bases and J 6 bases; nucleotides not matched to a gene: 2. This CDR3 is built from 14 residues. CDR1 and CDR2 from the germline V gene are SGDLS and YYNGEE. CDR3: CASSVSGRADTQYF. The CDR3 DNA sequence: TGTGCCAGCAGCGTTAGCGGGAGGGCCGATACGCAGTATTTT.

There are many counts of this clonotype. This chain uses TRBV20-1 with TRBJ2-3, with TRBD2 matching over 10 bases. CDR3 length equals 16 residues. CDR1 and CDR2 (germline): DFQATT, SNEGSKA (reference sequence). Losses at the gene ends were 6 bases for V and 0 bases for J; bases not matched to a gene: 9. The CDR3 sequence is CSATKTSGRSTDTQYF. In DNA, the CDR3 is TGCAGTGCGACGAAGACTAGCGGGCGTAGCACAGATACGCAGTATTTT.

In this sample, this clonotype turned up many times. J is TRBJ2-1 and V is TRBV4-3; TRBD2 agrees at 13 bases. The ends lost 0 bases at V and 7 bases at J; junction bases unmatched: 12. Germline values: CDR1 LGHNA, CDR2 YSLEER. The CDR3 runs to 19 residues. CDR3 residues: CASSQDWGRTSGRRNEQFF. CDR3 bases: TGCGCCAGCAGCCAAGATTGGGGGAGGACTAGCGGGAGACGAAATGAGCAGTTCTTC.

This clonotype turned up a few times. The chain carries TRBV28 and TRBJ2-7; 9 positions match TRBD2. This CDR3 is built from 13 residues. V gave up 6 bases and J gave up 2 bases; unmatched junction bases: 2. The germline V gene has CDR1 MDHEN and CDR2 SYDVKM. The CDR3 here is CASRASGTYEQYF. Written as DNA, the CDR3 is TGTGCCAGCAGGGCTAGCGGGACCTACGAGCAGTACTTC.

This clonotype has at least ten counts. The V and J genes are TRBV5-1 and TRBJ1-6; no clear D. The CDR3 consists of 13 residues. V lost 7 bases, J lost 5 bases, and 10 bases lay in between. Per germline, CDR1 SGHRS and CDR2 YFSETQ. CDR3 sequence reads: CASGQDHNSPLHF. CDR3 coding DNA: TGCGCCAGCGGGCAGGATCATAATTCACCCCTCCACTTT.